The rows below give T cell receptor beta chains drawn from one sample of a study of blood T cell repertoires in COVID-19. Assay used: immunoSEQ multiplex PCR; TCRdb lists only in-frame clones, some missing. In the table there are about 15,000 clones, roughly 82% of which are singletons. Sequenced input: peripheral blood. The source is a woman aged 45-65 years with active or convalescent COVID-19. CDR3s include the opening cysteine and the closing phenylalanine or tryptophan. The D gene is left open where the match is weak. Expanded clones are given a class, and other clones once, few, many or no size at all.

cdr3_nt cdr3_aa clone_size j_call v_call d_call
TGTGCCAGCAGTAGACTGTCCGGGAAAATAGAAGCTTTCTTT CASSRLSGKIEAFF few TRBJ1-1 TRBV6-5 -
TGTGCCAGCAGCCAAGATCTTCCCGGCTACGAGCAGTACTTC CASSQDLPGYEQYF - TRBJ2-7 TRBV4-2 -
TGTGCCAGTAGTATCAGCGTGAACACTGAAGCTTTCTTT CASSISVNTEAFF - TRBJ1-1 TRBV19 -
TGCGCCAGCAGCCAAGGAGGTGGCTACACCTTC CASSQGGGYTF - TRBJ1-2 TRBV5-1 -
TGTGCCAGCAGTCAGGGGGTCTCCTACGAGCAGTACTTC CASSQGVSYEQYF - TRBJ2-7 TRBV6-5 TRBD1
TGTGCCAGCACCCCCGCGGGACAGGGTAACTATGGCTACACCTTC CASTPAGQGNYGYTF - TRBJ1-2 TRBV6-5 TRBD1
TGTGCCAGCAGCTCACTGACAGGGACTAACTATGGCTACACCTTC CASSSLTGTNYGYTF - TRBJ1-2 TRBV7-8 TRBD1
TGTGCCAGTAGACTAGCGGGAGACTACGAGCAGTACTTC CASRLAGDYEQYF medium-sized TRBJ2-7 TRBV19 TRBD2
TGCGCCAGCAGCTCCGGGACTAGCGGGGGGTACAATGAGCAGTTCTTC CASSSGTSGGYNEQFF - TRBJ2-1 TRBV5-1 TRBD2
TGTGCCAGCAGTTTGAAGGGGGGGGTAGCGGGAGTCCCGAGCTACCTCTCCTACAATGAGCAGTTCTTC CASSLKGGVAGVPSYLSYNEQFF - TRBJ2-1 TRBV27 TRBD2
TGCGCCAGCAGCCTGGGCGGGGTCTACGAGCAGTACTTC CASSLGGVYEQYF - TRBJ2-7 TRBV5-1 -
TGTGCCAGTAGTTCCAGAGGGCAGGGGCCGAACACTGAAGCTTTCTTT CASSSRGQGPNTEAFF - TRBJ1-1 TRBV19 -
TGTGCCAGCTCACCACCGGGTGGCAGAGGAAGCTCCTATAATTCACCCCTCCACTTT CASSPPGGRGSSYNSPLHF - TRBJ1-6 TRBV18 -
TGTGCCAGCAGGGGTGGACAGGGGGCGATCCTAACCAAAAACATTCAGTACTTC CASRGGQGAILTKNIQYF - TRBJ2-4 TRBV2 TRBD1
TGTGCCAGCAGTTTGGAGACTAGTCCCTACGAGCAGTACTTC CASSLETSPYEQYF - TRBJ2-7 TRBV28 -
TGCGCCAGCAGCGAGGTCAGAAACACTGAAGCTTTCTTT CASSEVRNTEAFF - TRBJ1-1 TRBV5-1 -
TGTGCCAGCAGCTCACTAGCGGGACGACACGTTGAGCAGTTCTTC CASSSLAGRHVEQFF - TRBJ2-1 TRBV11-2 TRBD2
TGTGCCAGCAGTTTAGCGGGGGGGCCCGAGGGGTTCTTC CASSLAGGPEGFF - TRBJ2-1 TRBV12-3/TRBV12-4 -
TGTGCCAGCTCACCGGGGGGAAACACTGAAGCTTTCTTT CASSPGGNTEAFF - TRBJ1-1 TRBV18 -
TGTGCCAGCAGTGAGCTAGGGGCTAACACTGAAGCTTTCTTT CASSELGANTEAFF - TRBJ1-1 TRBV25-1 -
TGCGCCAGCAGCCCACTCGGGGGTCGGGACGAGCAGTACTTC CASSPLGGRDEQYF - TRBJ2-7 TRBV4-1 -
TGTGCCAGTAGTTTCGGACAGGGAAGGTCCTACGAGCAGTACTTC CASSFGQGRSYEQYF - TRBJ2-7 TRBV19 TRBD1
TGCGCCAGCAGCCTGGGACAGGGTGTTCAAGAGACCCAGTACTTC CASSLGQGVQETQYF - TRBJ2-5 TRBV5-1 TRBD1
TGTGCCAGCAGCCGCGGACAGGGTCCCTACGAGCAGTACTTC CASSRGQGPYEQYF - TRBJ2-7 TRBV28 TRBD1
TGCGCCAGCAGCCAAGATCTAGGGAGCTCCTATAATTCACCCCTCCACTTT CASSQDLGSSYNSPLHF - TRBJ1-6 TRBV4-1 -
TGTGCCAGCAGTAGGGGACAACCGAACACTGAAGCTTTCTTT CASSRGQPNTEAFF - TRBJ1-1 TRBV28 -
TGTGCCAGCAGCTTAGGTGTGATGGCTAACACTGAAGCTTTCTTT CASSLGVMANTEAFF - TRBJ1-1 TRBV13 -
TGTGCCAGCAGTTACCCGGGGGGGGCCGACGAAAAACTGTTTTTT CASSYPGGADEKLFF - TRBJ1-4 TRBV6-5 -
TGTGCCAGCAGTTTATGGGCCCCTATTCTGGCCTACGAGCAGTACTTC CASSLWAPILAYEQYF - TRBJ2-7 TRBV27 -
TGTGCCAGCAGCGTAGGGACAGGGAGGACGTACGAGCAGTACTTC CASSVGTGRTYEQYF - TRBJ2-7 TRBV9 TRBD1
TGTGCCAGTAGTATTTTTGTTGGTGCCCGGACAGGAGAGACCCAGTACTTC CASSIFVGARTGETQYF - TRBJ2-5 TRBV19 TRBD1
TGTGCCACCCTCGGGGGAGGGTATGGCTACACCTTC CATLGGGYGYTF - TRBJ1-2 TRBV27 -
TGTGCCAGCAGTCTCAACAGGGGAGTTTTTCAGCCCCAGCATTTT CASSLNRGVFQPQHF - TRBJ1-5 TRBV27 TRBD1
TGTGCCAGCAGTTTATGGCCCTACAATGAGCAGTTCTTC CASSLWPYNEQFF - TRBJ2-1 TRBV27 -
TGTGCCAGCAGTTACTCACAGGGAGTCGGGTCACCCCTCCACTTT CASSYSQGVGSPLHF few TRBJ1-6 TRBV6-5 -
TGTGCCAGCAGCTTGGCCAGGGCCTCCTACGAGCAGTACTTC CASSLARASYEQYF - TRBJ2-7 TRBV5-8 -
TGCGCCAGCAGCAGAACCGGGACTAGCTACGAGCAGTACTTC CASSRTGTSYEQYF - TRBJ2-7 TRBV5-1 TRBD2
TGCAGCGTTGTGGAGTTTATGGCGCTGAACACTGAAGCTTTCTTT CSVVEFMALNTEAFF - TRBJ1-1 TRBV29-1 -
TGCGCCAGCAGCCCTCGACAGACTAACTATGGCTACACCTTC CASSPRQTNYGYTF - TRBJ1-2 TRBV5-1 -
TGTGCCAGCAGCGTGGAATCCTTACGGGCCGGGGAGCTGTTTTTT CASSVESLRAGELFF - TRBJ2-2 TRBV5-4 -
TGTGCCAGCAGTGCAGACACAGGGGGCGCCTACAATGAGCAGTTCTTC CASSADTGGAYNEQFF - TRBJ2-1 TRBV25-1 TRBD1
TGTGCCAGCAGCTTACTATCGACAGGGTCCAAAAACATTCAGTACTTC CASSLLSTGSKNIQYF once TRBJ2-4 TRBV13 TRBD1
TGTGCCAGCAGCTTTGGCGGGGGCACAGATACGCAGTATTTT CASSFGGGTDTQYF large TRBJ2-3 TRBV7-8 -
TGTGCCAGCAGTCCGACAGGGAACACTGAAGCTTTCTTT CASSPTGNTEAFF - TRBJ1-1 TRBV12-3/TRBV12-4 -
TGTGCCAGCAGCTTGGTCCTAGCGGGATACGAGCAGTACTTC CASSLVLAGYEQYF few TRBJ2-7 TRBV5-6 TRBD2
TGTGCCAGCAGCTTAGGGTTCTTAGCGGGACAATTGACAGATACGCAGTATTTT CASSLGFLAGQLTDTQYF - TRBJ2-3 TRBV11-2 TRBD2
TGCAGCGTTTGGGTAGCTGGCTACACCTTC CSVWVAGYTF - TRBJ1-2 TRBV29-1 -
TGTGCCAGCAGTGAAGTATCTGGAAACACCATATATTTT CASSEVSGNTIYF - TRBJ1-3 TRBV6-1 -
TGTGCCAGCAGCGCCCCAGGGGGGTTTGGGGACACCGGGGAGCTGTTTTTT CASSAPGGFGDTGELFF - TRBJ2-2 TRBV9 -
TGTGCCAGCAGCTTAAGTCGATCGGGGAATGAAAAACTGTTTTTT CASSLSRSGNEKLFF - TRBJ1-4 TRBV7-9 -
TGCGCCAGCAGCCACGGCACCGGGGAGCTGTTTTTT CASSHGTGELFF - TRBJ2-2 TRBV5-1 -
TGTGCCAGCAGTGAATTTCGGTCCAAAAACATTCAGTACTTC CASSEFRSKNIQYF - TRBJ2-4 TRBV6-1 -
TGTGCCAGCAGCTTAGGACAGGGGGCGCCCGGAAACACCATATATTTT CASSLGQGAPGNTIYF few TRBJ1-3 TRBV13 TRBD1